The sequence of this TCR beta chain was determined in a study of blood T cell repertoires in COVID-19. Overall study: Spain, Italy and the United States supplied samples that represented acute and convalescent COVID-19. The cDNA or gDNA used as material had been derived from T cells, B-cell-depleted T cells, or PBMCs.

Authors' methods: Amplification of reference gene primers was used by the study to estimate nucleated cell counts. The table came from immunoSEQ multiplex PCR; TCRdb's copy has only in-frame clones and leaves some out. D and trimming were read from the DNA, whereas the V and J calls and clone size are those reported in that table. In the table there are a few hundred thousand clones, approximately 84% of which are singletons. This CDR3 has 13 residues. Germline assignment: CDR1 MDHEN and CDR2 SYDVKM. V shed 5 bases and J shed 3 bases, with 11 bases lying between them. This clone was seen only once. The V call is TRBV28, the J call TRBJ2-7, with D hard to call. The receptor was derived from a human donor in a cohort sampled during active COVID-19. The sample consisted of peripheral blood. The DNA for the CDR3 is TGTGCCAGCAGTCGTGGCGGAATCTACGAGCAGTACTTC. The encoded protein is CASSRGGIYEQYF.